Presented here are 26 T cell receptor beta chains from one specimen sequenced in a study of blood T cells in healthy people across ages. Next came a second PCR, run for roughly 6 to 11 cycles, which used a sample-barcoded 5' primer along with a J-beta primer mix. TCRdb analysed the 5' RACE reads with MiXCR anew, one entry per CDR3 protein. The repertoire holds some 670,000 distinct CDR3 sequences, about 51% seen once, with about 14% in the top ten. Sequenced: blood. These receptors were collected from an elderly woman in good health.

Only one count was recorded for this clonotype. It may be a read error: a sequence one base away is much more abundant. V usage is TRBV7-6 and J usage is TRBJ2-4, with D perhaps TRBD2 (6 bases). This CDR3 contains 11 residues. Trimming removed 5 bases from V and 11 bases from J, with 10 bases in between. Per the germline V gene, CDR1 is SGHVS and CDR2 is FNYEAQ. As DNA, the CDR3 is TGTGCCAGCAGCCCGGGAGACGTTCAGTACTTC. It codes for CASSPGDVQYF.

This sequence joins TRBV24-1 and TRBJ2-2, with 7 bases lining up with TRBD2. The ends lost 2 bases at V and 1 base at J; junction bases unmatched: 9. Germline V gene lookup returns CDR1 KGHDR and CDR2 SFDVKD. CDR3 size: 18 residues. CDR3 in DNA: TGTGCCACCAGTGATTATCTCCCGCGGGGGATGAACACCGGGGAGCTGTTTTTT. It translates to CATSDYLPRGMNTGELFF.

A remark on this clonotype: This may be a read error, as it is one base from a much larger clone. This chain connects TRBV7-9 to TRBJ2-4, with D possibly being TRBD1 (5 bases). The last part of the DNA fits TRBJ2-7 better; the J call may be wrong. CDR1 SEHNR and CDR2 FQNEAQ come from the germline V gene (reference sequence). CDR3 size: 13 residues. This CDR3 is CASSAREAYEQYF. DNA of the CDR3: TGTGCCAGCAGCGCCAGGGAAGCCTACGAGCAGTACTTC.

The chain carries TRBV7-9 and TRBJ2-3, with D perhaps TRBD1 (7 bases). The CDR3 sequence is 16 residues long. The germline V gene encodes CDR1 SEHNR and CDR2 FQNEAQ (reference sequence). Trimming shortened V by 2 bases and J by 4 bases, and 16 bases separated the two germline ends. The DNA for the CDR3 is TGTGCCAGCAGCTTAAGGTCTAGCGACAGGGCAGATACGCAGTATTTT. Amino acid sequence: CASSLRSSDRADTQYF. Full variable domain (remainder filled in from reference TRBV7-9 and TRBJ2-3): DTGVSQNPRHKITKRGQNVTFRCDPISEHNRLYWYRQTLGQGPEFLTYFQNEAQLEKSRLLSDRFSAERPKGSFSTLEIQRTEQGDSAMYLCASSLRSSDRADTQYFGPGTRLTVL.

The genes are TRBV4-2 and TRBJ2-2; 9 positions agree with TRBD2. The V segment lost 1 base and the J segment 4 bases; nucleotides outside the gene matches: 7. The CDR3 sequence is 17 residues long. Germline CDR1 reads LGHNA; CDR2 reads YNFKEQ. CDR3 amino acids: CASSQVPSGMGTGELFF. Here the CDR3 DNA reads TGTGCCAGCAGCCAAGTCCCTAGCGGGATGGGCACCGGGGAGCTGTTTTTT.

The chain couples TRBV20-1 to TRBJ1-5, with D perhaps TRBD1 (6 bases). Germline V CDR1 and CDR2: DFQATT, SNEGSKA (reference sequence). This CDR3 comprises 15 residues. The V and J ends lost 0 bases and 9 bases respectively, with 18 bases between them. CDR3 amino acids: CSARDGAGESRPQHF. CDR3 sequence (DNA): TGCAGTGCTAGAGACGGGGCAGGGGAAAGTCGGCCCCAGCATTTT.

J is TRBJ2-2 and V is TRBV7-9; the D is unclear. Germline loops: CDR1 SEHNR, CDR2 FQNEAQ (reference sequence). The CDR3 is 15 amino acids. V lost 6 bases and J 1 base, leaving 12 bases between the germline ends. The CDR3 bases are TGTGCCAGCAGACCCCTGGGTAGGAACACCGGGGAGCTGTTTTTT. Encoded protein: CASRPLGRNTGELFF.

As regards this clonotype: A single base separates this from a much larger clone, so it may be a read error. This chain joins TRBV24-1 and TRBJ2-3; D gene unclear. The CDR3 extends over 15 amino acids. Trimming left V 4 bases short and J 0 bases short, with 10 bases between. CDR1 and CDR2 from the germline V gene are KGHDR and SFDVKD. The CDR3 region is CATSEPTGSTDTQYF. CDR3 DNA sequence: TGTGCCACCAGTGAACCGACTGGCAGCACAGATACGCAGTATTTT.

The chain uses TRBV29-1 and TRBJ2-3; a weak D match, TRBD2 (6 bases). This CDR3 has 14 amino acids. Germline lookup yields CDR1 SQVTM and CDR2 ANQGSEA. Trimming left V 1 base short and J 6 bases short, with 14 bases between. The DNA for the CDR3 is TGCAGCGTTGAAGCGGAGGGCTGGCGCGATACGCAGTATTTT. Its protein product is CSVEAEGWRDTQYF.

The genes are TRBV7-9 and TRBJ2-1; D gene ambiguous. Per germline, CDR1 SEHNR and CDR2 FQNEAQ (reference sequence). The CDR3 extends over 19 amino acids. V shed 2 bases and J shed 0 bases, with 20 bases lying between them. The CDR3 bases are TGTGCCAGCAGCTTACCCAGAAGCCACGCCACCAACTCCTACAATGAGCAGTTCTTC. It yields the protein CASSLPRSHATNSYNEQFF. The full variable domain, its missing parts supplied by reference TRBV7-9 and TRBJ2-1, is DTGVSQNPRHKITKRGQNVTFRCDPISEHNRLYWYRQTLGQGPEFLTYFQNEAQLEKSRLLSDRFSAERPKGSFSTLEIQRTEQGDSAMYLCASSLPRSHATNSYNEQFFGPGTRLTVL.

On this clonotype itself: Just one base apart from a much larger clone, this may be a read error. This chain connects TRBV7-8 to TRBJ2-5, with TRBD2 as a possible D gene (5 bases). Trimming took 3 bases from V and 2 from J, leaving 13 bases between them. This CDR3 region has 15 residues. CDR1 is SGHVS, CDR2 FQNEAQ, per germline. The CDR3 loop reads CASSFLLGEQETQYF. The CDR3, as DNA: TGTGCCAGCAGCTTTTTGCTGGGAGAACAAGAGACCCAGTACTTC. Variable domain in full (rest from reference TRBV7-8 and TRBJ2-5): GAGVSQSPRYKVAKRGQDVALRCDPISGHVSLFWYQQALGQGPEFLTYFQNEAQLDKSGLPSDRFFAERPEGSVSTLKIQRTQQEDSAVYLCASSFLLGEQETQYFGPGTRLLVL.

The genes are TRBV5-1 and TRBJ2-5; 12 bases map to TRBD1. V lost 1 base, J lost 5 bases, and 6 bases stayed unmatched. The CDR3 sequence is 16 residues long. Per germline, CDR1 SGHRS and CDR2 YFSETQ. The CDR3: CASSLKGTGGRETQYF. In DNA form, the CDR3 reads TGCGCCAGCAGCTTGAAGGGGACAGGGGGCCGGGAGACCCAGTACTTC.

This sequence joins TRBV6-2 or TRBV6-3 and TRBJ2-5; D possibly corresponds to TRBD2 (6 bases). Near its end, the DNA agrees better with TRBJ2-7, so the J call may be wrong. The CDR3 contains 12 residues. The germline V gene encodes CDR1 MNHEY and CDR2 SVGEGT. Here the CDR3 DNA reads TGTGCCAGCAGGGGGGGTAGACGCGAGCAGTACTTC. Protein: CASRGGRREQYF.

The chain uses TRBV15 and TRBJ2-2; 10 nucleotides agree with TRBD2. The CDR3 is 14 amino acids. In germline, CDR1 is LNHNV, CDR2 YYDKDF (reference sequence). V lost 8 bases, J lost 4 bases, and 4 bases stayed unmatched. The CDR3, as DNA: TGTGCCACCTCACTAGCGGGGAGCACCGGGGAGCTGTTTTTT. Protein product: CATSLAGSTGELFF.

CDR3 DNA: TGCAGCGTTCCACTAGCGGCCAATGAGCAGTTCTTC. It translates to CSVPLAANEQFF. The V call is TRBV29-1, the J call TRBJ2-1; 8 nucleotides match TRBD2. Germline lookup yields CDR1 SQVTM and CDR2 ANQGSEA. V shed 5 bases, J shed 6 bases, and the junction held 3 bases outside the gene matches. This CDR3 is built from 12 residues.

The V call is TRBV7-2, the J call TRBJ2-2; 9 bases are shared with TRBD2. Looked up from germline, CDR1 is SGHTA and CDR2 is FQGNSA. Losses at the gene ends were 6 bases for V and 6 bases for J; bases not matched to a gene: 11. The CDR3 contains 16 residues. The CDR3 here is CASSLTGGRVAGELFF. CDR3 nucleotides: TGTGCCAGCAGTCTGACCGGCGGGAGGGTGGCCGGGGAGCTGTTTTTT.

With respect to this clonotype: Being one base from a much bigger clone, this may be a read error. The chain employs TRBV20-1 and TRBJ2-5; 7 bases line up with TRBD1. The V segment lost 2 bases and the J segment 5 bases; nucleotides outside the gene matches: 8. The germline V gene encodes CDR1 DFQATT and CDR2 SNEGSKA (reference sequence). The length of the CDR3 is 14 residues. The CDR3 coding sequence is TGCAGTGCTAGAAGTCGACAGGGATTGGAGACCCAGTACTTC. Protein sequence: CSARSRQGLETQYF.

This clonotype was counted many times. This sequence joins TRBV6-2 or TRBV6-3 and TRBJ1-4, with D possibly being TRBD1 (6 bases). The V gene lost 2 bases and the J gene lost 4 bases, with 11 bases spanning the gap. Germline CDR1 and CDR2: MNHEY and SVGEGT. The CDR3 extends over 15 amino acids. For the CDR3, the DNA is TGTGCCAGCAGTTACGGGGGCTTCGGTAATGAAAAACTGTTTTTT. It yields the protein CASSYGGFGNEKLFF.

The CDR3 region is CAISVIAGGLNTGELFF. The CDR3, as DNA: TGTGCCATCAGTGTAATAGCGGGAGGGTTGAACACCGGGGAGCTGTTTTTT. The chain joins TRBV10-3 to TRBJ2-2; TRBD2 aligns across 11 bases. The junction had 5 bases not matched to a gene; V was cut back by 4 bases and J by 1 base. This CDR3 is built from 17 residues. In germline, CDR1 is ENHRY, CDR2 SYGVKD.

This chain uses TRBV5-1 with TRBJ2-5, with a possible D match to TRBD1 (6 bases). Germline V gives CDR1 SGHRS, CDR2 YFSETQ. Between the trimmed V and J ends, which lost 1 base and 2 bases, there was a span of 9 bases. The CDR3 consists of 14 residues. This CDR3 is CASSLLGQQETQYF. The DNA for the CDR3 is TGCGCCAGCAGCTTGTTAGGACAGCAAGAGACCCAGTACTTC.

V is TRBV5-1 and J is TRBJ2-7; no definite D call. The CDR3 covers 12 residues. Germline V lookup: CDR1 SGHRS, CDR2 YFSETQ. V was pared by 0 bases and J by 7 bases, with 8 bases between. The CDR3, as DNA: TGCGCCAGCAGCTTGGGGAAGGGAGAGCAGTACTTC. Translated: CASSLGKGEQYF.

The CDR3 reads CASSPRGATSYNEQFF. For the CDR3, the DNA is TGTGCCAGCAGCCCACGGGGGGCAACCTCCTACAATGAGCAGTTCTTC. This chain connects TRBV5-5 to TRBJ2-1, with D possibly being TRBD2 (7 bases). Germline loops: CDR1 SGHKS, CDR2 YYEKEE (reference sequence). This CDR3 has 16 residues. V gave up 4 bases and J gave up 0 bases, with 14 bases separating them.

V is TRBV10-3 and J is TRBJ2-5; D not resolved. The CDR3 sequence is 13 residues long. Germline CDR1 is ENHRY and CDR2 is SYGVKD. V was clipped by 10 bases and J by 3 bases, with 15 bases between them. This CDR3 reads CAKSDGPEETQYF. CDR3 sequence (DNA): TGTGCCAAGTCGGACGGCCCCGAAGAGACCCAGTACTTC.

This sequence joins TRBV15 and TRBJ2-3; D remains unclear. The CDR3 consists of 13 residues. Germline CDR1 is LNHNV and CDR2 is YYDKDF (reference sequence). Trimming removed 0 bases from V and 5 bases from J, with 6 bases in between. The CDR3, as DNA: TGTGCCACCAGCAGAGATCTCAAAGATACGCAGTATTTT. Translating it yields CATSRDLKDTQYF.

About this clonotype itself: This could be a read error, since a much larger clone is one nucleotide away. The chain has TRBV28 and TRBJ1-2; 7 bases line up with TRBD1. The CDR3 sequence is 15 residues long. Germline V gives CDR1 MDHEN, CDR2 SYDVKM. The DNA for the CDR3 is TGTGTCAGCAGCCGGCCAGAGGGGGCCAACTATGGCTACACCTTC. It is translated as CVSSRPEGANYGYTF.

This clonotype was counted between two and nine times. The genes are TRBV4-1 and TRBJ1-5, with D perhaps TRBD1 (5 bases). V was shortened by 0 bases and J by 9 bases, with 15 bases between the two germline ends. The CDR3 runs 15 residues. Germline V lookup: CDR1 MGHRA, CDR2 YSYEKL. The CDR3: CASSQDARGGRPQHF. The CDR3 DNA reads TGCGCCAGCAGCCAAGATGCGAGGGGAGGGCGGCCCCAGCATTTT.